This T cell receptor (beta chain) was recovered during a study of response to subunit inactivated influenza vaccine. Study-level findings and limits: Every seasonal influenza vaccination brings in few new T cells, the authors suggested.

The germline gives CDR1 MNHEY, CDR2 SMNVEV (reference sequence). The CDR3 runs to 15 residues. Trimming cost V 9 bases and J 1 base, with 19 bases left between them. Via MiXCR, TCRdb re-called the RT-PCR reads, giving one row per CDR3 protein. This table has about 650,000 distinct CDR3 sequences, 15% to 19% appearing once. Comments on this clonotype: Antigen specificity is unknown.

Sample: PBMCs from blood, taken 11 to 12 days after vaccination. This TCR was recovered from a man aged 45-60 years who received an inactivated influenza vaccine. The V call is TRBV27, the J call TRBJ2-7, with D tentatively TRBD2 (6 bases). CDR3 amino acids: CAREGFGVWSYEQYF. The CDR3 region has the DNA TGTGCCAGGGAGGGGTTCGGAGTTTGGTCCTACGAGCAGTACTTC.